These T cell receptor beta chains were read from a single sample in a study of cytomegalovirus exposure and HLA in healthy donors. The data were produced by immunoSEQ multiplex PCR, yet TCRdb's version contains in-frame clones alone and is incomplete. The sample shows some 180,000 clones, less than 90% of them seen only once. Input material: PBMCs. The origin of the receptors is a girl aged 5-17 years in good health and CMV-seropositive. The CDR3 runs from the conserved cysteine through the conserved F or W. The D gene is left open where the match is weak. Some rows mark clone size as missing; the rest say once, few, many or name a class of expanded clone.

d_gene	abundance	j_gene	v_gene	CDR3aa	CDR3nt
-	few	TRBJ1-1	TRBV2	CASSLNDRLNTEAFF	TGTGCCAGCAGTCTAAATGACAGACTGAACACTGAAGCTTTCTTT
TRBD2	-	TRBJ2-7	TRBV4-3	CASSQDFTASGSSYEQYF	TGCGCCAGCAGCCAAGATTTCACGGCTAGCGGGAGTTCCTACGAGCAGTACTTC
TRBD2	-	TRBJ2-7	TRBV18	CASSLREDEQYF	TGTGCCAGCTCACTACGGGAGGACGAGCAGTACTTC
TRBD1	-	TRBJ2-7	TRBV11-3	CASSSRDSPYEQYF	TGTGCCAGCAGCTCCCGGGACAGCCCTTACGAGCAGTACTTC
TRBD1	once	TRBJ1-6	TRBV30	CAWSVGQGALSPLHF	TGTGCCTGGAGTGTAGGACAGGGGGCGTTATCACCCCTCCACTTT
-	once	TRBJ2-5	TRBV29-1	CSVEVGLLRGYQETQYF	TGCAGCGTTGAAGTTGGCTTATTGAGGGGGTACCAAGAGACCCAGTACTTC
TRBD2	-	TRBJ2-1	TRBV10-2	CASSLPDPLAGGWDEQFF	TGCGCCAGCAGTCTTCCCGATCCCCTAGCGGGAGGGTGGGATGAGCAGTTCTTC
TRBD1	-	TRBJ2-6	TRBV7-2	CASSPRQGPGSGANVLTF	TGTGCCAGCAGCCCAAGACAGGGGCCGGGGTCTGGGGCCAACGTCCTGACTTTC
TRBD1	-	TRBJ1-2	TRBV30	CACPGQGRSYGYTF	TGTGCCTGCCCGGGACAGGGTCGGTCCTATGGCTACACCTTC
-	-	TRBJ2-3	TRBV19	CASGQQGYGWMDTQYF	TGTGCCAGTGGACAACAGGGTTATGGTTGGATGGATACGCAGTATTTT
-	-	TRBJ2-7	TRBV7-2	CASSPTGLSEQYF	TGTGCCAGCAGCCCTACGGGTCTCTCCGAGCAGTACTTC
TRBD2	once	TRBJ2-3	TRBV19	CASSMTSGTPDTQYF	TGTGCCAGTAGTATGACTAGCGGGACCCCAGATACGCAGTATTTT
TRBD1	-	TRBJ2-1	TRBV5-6	CASSWTGRNEQFF	TGTGCCAGCAGCTGGACAGGGAGGAATGAGCAGTTCTTC
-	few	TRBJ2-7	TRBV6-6	CASSRGLPSYEQYF	TGTGCCAGCAGCCGGGGACTTCCCTCCTACGAGCAGTACTTC
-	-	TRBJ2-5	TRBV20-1	CSALFETQYF	TGCAGTGCTCTATTCGAGACCCAGTACTTC
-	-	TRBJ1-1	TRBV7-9	CASSLTLTEAFF	TGTGCCAGCAGCTTAACATTGACTGAAGCTTTCTTT
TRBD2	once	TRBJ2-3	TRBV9	CASAAGSSTDTQYF	TGTGCCAGCGCAGCGGGATCTAGCACAGATACGCAGTATTTT
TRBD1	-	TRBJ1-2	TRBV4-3	CASSQAGTDYGYTF	TGCGCCAGCAGCCAGGCCGGGACAGATTATGGCTACACCTTC
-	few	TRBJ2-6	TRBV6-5	CASSYRGSGANVLTF	TGTGCCAGCAGTTACAGGGGCTCTGGGGCCAACGTCCTGACTTTC
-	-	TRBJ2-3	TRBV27	CATSTVRPQPQYF	TGTGCCACCTCGACAGTAAGGCCCCAACCGCAGTATTTT
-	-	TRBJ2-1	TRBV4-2	CASSQAGYNEQFF	TGTGCCAGCAGCCAAGCGGGGTACAATGAGCAGTTCTTC
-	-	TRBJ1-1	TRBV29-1	CSVAGAEAFF	TGCAGCGTCGCAGGGGCTGAAGCTTTCTTT
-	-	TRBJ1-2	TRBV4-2	CASSHPTGVAGYTF	TGTGCCAGCAGCCACCCGACGGGAGTGGCTGGCTACACCTTC
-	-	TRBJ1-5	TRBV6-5	CASSRGGNQPQHF	TGTGCCAGCAGCAGGGGTGGCAATCAGCCCCAGCATTTT
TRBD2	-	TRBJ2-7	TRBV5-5	CASSFNLAGVYEQYF	TGTGCCAGCAGCTTTAACCTAGCGGGGGTCTACGAGCAGTACTTC
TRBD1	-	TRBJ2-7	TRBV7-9	CASSLAFPSDRSYEQYF	TGTGCCAGCAGCTTAGCGTTTCCTTCGGACAGGTCCTACGAGCAGTACTTC